What follows are 18 T cell receptor beta chains derived from one specimen sequenced in a study of patients and donors after allogeneic stem cell transplantation (dated by TCRdb to about 2020). The library was obtained by RT-PCR. Sequencer: NextSeq 550. TCRdb cleaned the public reads at Q25 with fastp, built clones with MiXCR and kept in-frame beta chains. Identical CDR3 proteins give one entry, which carries the most common genes and DNA. The sample includes about 110,000 distinct CDR3 sequences, with approximately 40% observed a single time. The ten largest clones represent 27% of the sample. The source material was blood, either unsorted or a sorted T cell fraction (not recorded which). The receptors come from a human donor who was either an allogeneic HSCT recipient or a stem cell or donor lymphocyte infusion donor (not recorded which). It is not recorded whose cells these are; they may come from a transplant donor.

This clonotype was detected only a few times. The chain is built from TRBV7-2 and TRBJ1-2, with D uncertain. Trimming cost V 5 bases and J 0 bases, with 10 bases left between them. Germline loops: CDR1 SGHTA, CDR2 FQGNSA. There are 14 residues in the CDR3. The CDR3 bases are TGTGCCAGCAGCGCGACATCCGCTAACTATGGCTACACCTTC. It encodes CASSATSANYGYTF. Full variable domain (outside the CDR3, taken from reference TRBV7-2 and TRBJ1-2): GAGVSQSPSNKVTEKGKDVELRCDPISGHTALYWYRQSLGQGLEFLIYFQGNSAPDKSGLPSDRFSAERTGGSVSTLTIQRTQQEDSAVYLCASSATSANYGYTFGSGTRLTVV.

This clonotype was seen many times. The J gene is TRBJ1-5, the V gene TRBV20-1, with D perhaps TRBD1 (6 bases). Germline CDR1 DFQATT, CDR2 SNEGSKA (reference sequence). Trimming removed 5 bases at V and 5 bases at J, with 13 bases between. This CDR3 region has 13 residues. CDR3 sequence: CSAAGGRDQPQHF. Here the CDR3 DNA reads TGCAGTGCTGCCGGGGGGCGGGATCAGCCCCAGCATTTT.

The table lists this clonotype with a count of one. The V call is TRBV6-2 or TRBV6-3, the J call TRBJ2-4; D gene unclear. Trimming removed 6 bases from V and 1 base from J, with 10 bases in between. The CDR3 runs to 14 residues. Germline V gene lookup returns CDR1 MNHEY and CDR2 SVGEGT. The CDR3 sequence: CASSRWVAKNIQYF. In nucleotides, the CDR3 is TGTGCCAGCAGCCGTTGGGTGGCCAAAAACATTCAGTACTTC.

This clonotype was detected a few times. The rearrangement links TRBV27 to TRBJ2-3; TRBD2 aligns across 8 bases. CDR1 and CDR2 from the germline V gene are MNHEY and SMNVEV (reference sequence). Unmatched junction bases numbered 4, after V lost 5 bases and J lost 3 bases. This CDR3 is 14 amino acids long. The CDR3 DNA sequence: TGTGCCAGCAGTACCCGGGGGGGTACAGATACGCAGTATTTT. Amino acids: CASSTRGGTDTQYF.

The chain carries TRBV25-1 and TRBJ2-7; D unclear. Germline V gives CDR1 MGHDK, CDR2 SYGVNS. The CDR3 has 13 amino acids. Trimming cost V 0 bases and J 3 bases, with 6 bases left between them. The CDR3, as DNA: TGTGCCAGCAGTGAATATAACGACTACGAGCAGTACTTC. Protein product: CASSEYNDYEQYF.

Note on this clonotype: A read error may account for a junction end that differs from germline. This chain uses TRBV28 with TRBJ2-7; the D gene is possibly TRBD2 (5 bases). The CDR3 covers 16 residues. Germline CDR1 is MDHEN and CDR2 is SYDVKM. CDR3 sequence: CSSSLRRAAGRYEQYF. The DNA of the CDR3 is TGTTCCAGCAGTCTGAGGCGCGCTGCGGGCCGCTACGAGCAGTACTTC. Drawing the rest from reference TRBV28 and TRBJ2-7, the complete variable domain is DVKVTQSSRYLVKRTGEKVFLECVQDMDHENMFWYRQDPGLGLRLIYFSYDVKMKEKGDIPEGYSVSREKKERFSLILESASTNQTSMYLCSSSLRRAAGRYEQYFGPGTRLTVT.

This clonotype showed up just a few times. The gene calls are TRBV15 and TRBJ1-2; D ambiguous. Germline assignment: CDR1 LNHNV and CDR2 YYDKDF (reference sequence). V lost 3 bases and J 1 base, leaving 6 bases between the germline ends. The CDR3 runs 13 residues. The DNA of the CDR3 is TGTGCCACCAGCAGGGAGTTTAACTATGGCTACACCTTC. Encoded protein: CATSREFNYGYTF.

The chain links TRBV15 to TRBJ2-1; 7 bases match TRBD2. Germline V gene data show CDR1 as LNHNV and CDR2 as YYDKDF (reference sequence). V dropped 6 bases and J dropped 2; count of bases not matched to a gene: 7. This CDR3 has 15 residues. For the CDR3, the DNA is TGTGCCACCAGAATTAGCGGGCGACCCTACAATGAGCAGTTCTTC. It yields the protein CATRISGRPYNEQFF.

The genes are TRBV28 and TRBJ1-6; D remains unclear. The germline V gene has CDR1 MDHEN and CDR2 SYDVKM. The ends were cut back, 5 bases at V and 11 bases at J, with 19 bases in the middle. There are 15 residues in the CDR3. The CDR3, as DNA: TGTGCCAGCAGTCTCCCCCCTTGGCCTGGGGCACCCCTCCACTTT. It translates to CASSLPPWPGAPLHF.

The gene calls are TRBV10-3 and TRBJ2-1; maybe TRBD1 (5 bases). The CDR3 runs 12 residues. The V end lost 10 bases, the J end lost 6 bases, and 13 bases lay between the germline ends. Germline loops: CDR1 ENHRY, CDR2 SYGVKD. The CDR3 DNA sequence: TGTGCCACTAGGGGAACTCCCAATGAGCAGTTCTTC. As protein: CATRGTPNEQFF.

The J gene is TRBJ2-5, the V gene TRBV7-9; D might be TRBD1 (7 bases). V lost 0 bases, J lost 4 bases, and 12 bases lay in between. The CDR3 runs 15 residues. Germline values: CDR1 SEHNR, CDR2 FQNEAQ (reference sequence). The CDR3 DNA sequence: TGTGCCAGCAGCTTAGCCCGACAGGGAGGAGAGACCCAGTACTTC. It codes for CASSLARQGGETQYF.

The chain is built from TRBV18 and TRBJ2-6; TRBD1 agrees at 8 bases. V lost 4 bases to trimming and J lost 3 bases; unmatched junction nucleotides: 11. The germline CDR1 and CDR2 sequences are KGHSH and LQKENI. This CDR3 has 18 amino acids. CDR3 residues: CASSQQQGAPNGANVLTF. As DNA, the CDR3 is TGTGCCAGCTCACAGCAGCAGGGGGCCCCTAATGGGGCCAACGTCCTGACTTTC.

This clonotype occurred once. The chain is built from TRBV28 and TRBJ2-2; perhaps TRBD1 as D (6 bases). CDR1 and CDR2 from the germline V gene are MDHEN and SYDVKM. CDR3 size: 15 residues. Trimming took 7 bases from V and 0 from J, leaving 12 bases between them. DNA of the CDR3: TGTGCCAGCATGCCCGCAGGGGCGAACACCGGGGAGCTGTTTTTT. Its translation is CASMPAGANTGELFF. The variable domain in full, completed from reference TRBV28 and TRBJ2-2, reads DVKVTQSSRYLVKRTGEKVFLECVQDMDHENMFWYRQDPGLGLRLIYFSYDVKMKEKGDIPEGYSVSREKKERFSLILESASTNQTSMYLCASMPAGANTGELFFGEGSRLTVL.

The chain uses TRBV6-2 or TRBV6-3 and TRBJ1-5, with D possibly being TRBD1 (5 bases). Germline V gene sequence: CDR1 MNHEY, CDR2 SVGEGT. The V and J ends lost 5 bases and 4 bases respectively, with 12 bases between them. This CDR3 comprises 14 residues. The CDR3 loop reads CASSRDGGNQPQHF. In DNA, the CDR3 is TGTGCCAGCAGTCGAGACGGGGGGAATCAGCCCCAGCATTTT.

The chain employs TRBV12-3 or TRBV12-4 and TRBJ1-1; 7 bases fit TRBD1. The CDR3 is made up of 16 amino acids. After removal of 2 bases from V and 2 bases from J, the junction contained 8 bases not matched to a gene. CDR3 nucleotide sequence: TGTGCCAGCAGTTTAAACGACAGGGTTTACAACACTGAAGCTTTCTTT. This translates into CASSLNDRVYNTEAFF.

The chain has TRBV7-2 and TRBJ2-3; D is unclear. The V end lost 0 bases, the J end lost 1 base, and 8 bases lay between the germline ends. Germline CDR1 and CDR2: SGHTA and FQGNSA. The CDR3 is made up of 15 amino acids. The CDR3: CASSLAGIRTDTQYF. The CDR3 DNA is TGTGCCAGCAGCTTAGCTGGGATTCGCACAGATACGCAGTATTTT.

CDR3 nucleotide sequence: TGTGCCAGCAGCCAATCCCGGGACAGGGGCTCCAGCAATCAGCCCCAGCATTTT. Protein: CASSQSRDRGSSNQPQHF. The chain joins TRBV4-2 to TRBJ1-5, with 10 bases lining up with TRBD1. The CDR3 is 18 residues long. Germline trimming cut 2 bases from V and 1 base from J; bases unmatched to any gene: 8. Germline CDR1 reads LGHNA; CDR2 reads YNFKEQ.

This clonotype was detected a few times. The rearrangement uses TRBV11-2 and TRBJ1-2; 7 positions agree with TRBD1. After removal of 5 bases from V and 9 bases from J, the junction contained 12 bases not matched to a gene. Germline V gene data show CDR1 as SGHAT and CDR2 as FQNNGV. CDR3 length: 14 residues. CDR3 DNA: TGTGCCAGCAGCCAGCGAGGACAGGTTTATCGCTACACCTTC. Protein product: CASSQRGQVYRYTF.